Listed here are 29 T cell receptor beta chains from one sample, sequenced in a study of OX40 agonist ivuxolimab in advanced cancers. Data came from immunoSEQ multiplex PCR; TCRdb stores just in-frame clones and leaves some out. This sample has around 80,000 clones, with about 85% found just once. Sequences were derived from CD4+ or CD8+ T cells sorted from blood, sampled in a trial of the OX40 agonist ivuxolimab. The source is an adult with an advanced solid tumor such as melanoma, head and neck, liver or kidney cancer.

The V and J genes are TRBV21-1 and TRBJ2-1; the listed D gene, TRBD2, was not tested against the DNA. TRBV21-1 is described as a pseudogene. The CDR3 contains 9 residues. The CDR3 reads CASADEQFF. DNA of the CDR3: TGTGCCAGCGCGGATGAGCAGTTCTTC.

For this clone: A junction boundary mismatches the germline segment, possibly from a read error. The chain uses TRBV5-4 and TRBJ2-5; TRBD2 might be the D (6 bases). The CDR3 consists of 14 residues. CDR1 and CDR2 from the germline V gene are SGHNT and YYREEE (reference sequence). The CDR3 DNA sequence: TGTGCCAGCGGCTTGCTTGGGAGGCGGGAGACCCAGTACTTC. Translated: CASGLLGRRETQYF. The full variable domain, with the rest looked up from reference TRBV5-4 and TRBJ2-5, is ETGVTQSPTHLIKTRGQQVTLRCSSQSGHNTVSWYQQALGQGPQFIFQYYREEENGRGNFPPRFSGLQFPNYSSELNVNALELDDSALYLCASGLLGRRETQYFGPGTRLLVL.

CDR3 sequence (DNA): TGCAGCGGAAAGGGACTCCTCAACTCATCCACAGATACGCAGTATTTT. It yields the protein CSGKGLLNSSTDTQYF. The rearrangement joins TRBV29-1 to TRBJ2-3, with a tentative D call TRBD2 (6 bases). V lost 7 bases and J 2 bases, leaving 22 bases between the germline ends. The germline CDR1 and CDR2 sequences are SQVTM and ANQGSEA. CDR3 length: 16 residues.

On this clone itself: Other DNA sequences from this sample encode an identical CDR3 as well. The genes are TRBV18 and TRBJ1-5; TRBD1 matches at 9 bases. Losses at the gene ends were 3 bases for V and 2 bases for J; bases not matched to a gene: 2. Germline values: CDR1 KGHSH, CDR2 LQKENI. CDR3 size: 15 residues. The chain's CDR3 is CASSPDRGGNQPQHF. The CDR3 DNA is TGTGCCAGCTCACCGGACAGGGGCGGCAATCAGCCCCAGCATTTT.

The chain is built from TRBV4-3 and TRBJ1-1; D is unclear. Deletions cut 0 bases from V and 0 bases from J, with 2 bases between. Germline CDR1 reads LGHNA; CDR2 reads YSLEER. The CDR3 has 13 amino acids. The CDR3 loop is CASSQEMNTEAFF. As DNA, the CDR3 is TGCGCCAGCAGCCAAGAAATGAACACTGAAGCTTTCTTT.

The V gene is TRBV7-2, the J gene TRBJ1-2, with 10 bases that match TRBD1. V dropped 4 bases and J dropped 4; count of bases not matched to a gene: 6. The CDR3 is made up of 15 amino acids. Germline CDR1 SGHTA, CDR2 FQGNSA. In nucleotides, the CDR3 is TGTGCCAGCAGCTCGACAGGGGGCGATATCTATGGCTACACCTTC. It yields the protein CASSSTGGDIYGYTF.

This chain uses TRBV30 with TRBJ1-1; maybe TRBD1 (6 bases). The CDR3 spans 13 residues. V lost 0 bases and J lost 8, with 13 bases in between. Germline values: CDR1 GTSNPN, CDR2 SVGIG (reference sequence). This CDR3 reads CAWSVRQRGEAFF. For the CDR3, the DNA is TGTGCCTGGAGTGTACGGCAGAGGGGGGAAGCTTTCTTT.

The genes are TRBV27 and TRBJ1-2, with 8 nucleotides matching TRBD1. After removal of 0 bases from V and 7 bases from J, the junction contained 13 bases not matched to a gene. This CDR3 spans 17 amino acids. Germline values: CDR1 MNHEY, CDR2 SMNVEV (reference sequence). CDR3 sequence: CASSLSLRTGIGVGYTF. As DNA, the CDR3 is TGTGCCAGCAGTTTATCCCTCCGGACAGGGATCGGGGTTGGCTACACCTTC.

The chain recombines TRBV5-1 with TRBJ1-1; D gene uncertain. The CDR3 totals 14 residues. The germline gives CDR1 SGHRS, CDR2 YFSETQ. V lost 4 bases and J 0 bases, leaving 10 bases between the germline ends. CDR3 sequence reads: CASSALGMNTEAFF. CDR3 DNA: TGCGCCAGCAGCGCCCTCGGGATGAACACTGAAGCTTTCTTT.

This sequence joins TRBV19 and TRBJ2-7; 7 bases are a match to TRBD1. This CDR3 is 14 amino acids long. The V and J ends lost 3 bases and 3 bases, in that order; junction bases with no gene match: 5. Germline-derived CDR1 and CDR2 are LNHDA and SQIVND (reference sequence). In DNA, the CDR3 is TGTGCCAGTAGTATTCGGGACAGCAACTACGAGCAGTACTTC. It is translated as CASSIRDSNYEQYF.

This chain links TRBV25-1 with TRBJ1-3; D remains ambiguous. The V gene lost 7 bases and the J gene lost 4 bases, with 5 bases spanning the gap. The CDR3 has 11 residues. CDR1 and CDR2 from the germline V gene are MGHDK and SYGVNS. CDR3 in DNA: TGTGCCAGCAAGGAAGGAAACACCATATATTTT. Its translation is CASKEGNTIYF. Based on the CDR3 plus reference TRBV25-1 and TRBJ1-3, the full variable domain is EADIYQTPRYLVIGTGKKITLECSQTMGHDKMYWYQQDPGMELHLIHYSYGVNSTEKGDLSSESTVSRIRTEHFPLTLESARPSHTSQYLCASKEGNTIYFGEGSWLTVV.

The rearrangement links TRBV30 to TRBJ1-1; no clear D. Trimming removed 5 bases from V and 3 bases from J, with 4 bases in between. From germline, CDR1 is GTSNPN and CDR2 SVGIG (reference sequence). The CDR3 loop spans 10 amino acids. This CDR3 is CAWSDTEAFF. The CDR3 region has the DNA TGTGCCTGGTCGGACACTGAAGCTTTCTTT.

The V gene is TRBV2, the J gene TRBJ1-1; TRBD1 aligns across 7 bases. Looked up from germline, CDR1 is SNHLY and CDR2 is FYNNEI. V shed 9 bases and J 0 bases; nucleotides not matched to a gene: 13. This CDR3 region has 16 residues. CDR3 protein: CARGADRAVMNTEAFF. As DNA, the CDR3 is TGTGCCAGGGGGGCTGACAGGGCGGTTATGAACACTGAAGCTTTCTTT.

The chain has TRBV7-2 and TRBJ1-5, with a possible D match to TRBD1 (6 bases). Germline CDR1 and CDR2: SGHTA and FQGNSA. CDR3 length: 14 amino acids. The V gene lost 0 bases and the J gene lost 5 bases, with 8 bases spanning the gap. In nucleotides, the CDR3 is TGTGCCAGCAGCTTAGCGGGACAATATCAGCCCCAGCATTTT. This translates into CASSLAGQYQPQHF.

The chain employs TRBV6-5 and TRBJ2-5; tentative D call: TRBD1 (5 bases). Trimming left V 2 bases short and J 1 base short, with 11 bases between. The germline V gene has CDR1 MNHEY and CDR2 SVGAGI. The CDR3 sequence is 15 residues long. CDR3 nucleotide sequence: TGTGCCAGCAGTTACCAGGGAATACCCCAAGAGACCCAGTACTTC. Protein sequence: CASSYQGIPQETQYF.

V and J are TRBV11-3 and TRBJ2-7, with TRBD2 identical over 7 bases. J lost 4 bases, V lost 2 bases, and 11 bases had no gene match. CDR3 length: 16 residues. CDR1 is SGHNT and CDR2 is YENEEA in the germline V gene. The CDR3 reads CASSLRPGSGKYEQYF. For the CDR3, the DNA is TGTGCCAGCAGCTTAAGGCCCGGGAGCGGGAAATACGAGCAGTACTTC.

The chain carries TRBV5-6 and TRBJ1-2, with 7 bases aligning to TRBD1. Trimming cost V 5 bases and J 7 bases; bases outside gene matches: 8. From germline, CDR1 is SGHDT and CDR2 YYEEEE. This CDR3 has 13 residues. The CDR3 loop is CASRETGVLGYTF. CDR3 in DNA: TGTGCCAGCAGGGAAACAGGGGTTCTTGGCTACACCTTC.

The chain combines TRBV4-3 with TRBJ1-6; TRBD1 aligns across 9 bases. This CDR3 contains 18 residues. Unmatched junction bases numbered 12, after V lost 0 bases and J lost 9 bases. Germline V CDR1 and CDR2: LGHNA, YSLEER. The CDR3 region is CASSQEGQGVIPFSPLHF. The CDR3 DNA follows: TGCGCCAGCAGCCAAGAGGGACAGGGAGTGATCCCTTTTTCACCCCTCCACTTT.

The V and J genes are TRBV28 and TRBJ2-5; D tentatively reads TRBD1 or TRBD2 (5 bases each). The V end lost 3 bases, the J end lost 3 bases, and 14 bases lay between the germline ends. The CDR3 has 15 residues. Germline V gene data show CDR1 as MDHEN and CDR2 as SYDVKM. Here the CDR3 reads CASSFGADIKETQYF. The CDR3 DNA reads as TGTGCCAGCAGTTTCGGGGCGGATATTAAAGAGACCCAGTACTTC.

This chain joins TRBV7-7 and TRBJ2-7; D is possibly TRBD1 (6 bases). V lost 1 base to trimming and J lost 3 bases, with 10 bases between them. The CDR3 consists of 14 residues. CDR1 is SSHAT and CDR2 is FNYEAQ in the germline V gene (reference sequence). In DNA form, the CDR3 reads TGTGCCAGCAGCTTAGGCCAGGGGTACTACGAGCAGTACTTC. Protein: CASSLGQGYYEQYF. Filled out from reference TRBV7-7 and TRBJ2-7, the complete variable domain reads GAGVSQSPRYKVTKRGQDVTLRCDPISSHATLYWYQQALGQGPEFLTYFNYEAQPDKSGLPSDRFSAERPEGSISTLTIQRTEQRDSAMYRCASSLGQGYYEQYFGPGTRLTVT.

The sample holds one count of this clone. CDR3 DNA: TGTGCCAGCAGTAGATCGGGACAGAACTATGGCTACACCTTC. Translating it yields CASSRSGQNYGYTF. The chain joins TRBV6-5 to TRBJ1-2; 7 bases line up with TRBD1. This CDR3 is built from 14 residues. In germline, CDR1 is MNHEY, CDR2 SVGAGI. The V and J ends lost 5 bases and 2 bases, in that order; junction bases with no gene match: 5.

The rearrangement uses TRBV27 and TRBJ1-4; D perhaps matches TRBD1 (5 bases). CDR3 length: 16 amino acids. CDR1 and CDR2 (germline): MNHEY, SMNVEV (reference sequence). V was pared by 0 bases and J by 2 bases, with 10 bases between. The CDR3 nucleotides read TGTGCCAGCAGTTTATCTGTTGGGACTACTAATGAAAAACTGTTTTTT. The encoded protein is CASSLSVGTTNEKLFF.

The J gene is TRBJ1-6, the V gene TRBV9, with TRBD1 matching 7 bases. The CDR3 is 17 amino acids. Unmatched junction bases numbered 3, after V lost 0 bases and J lost 0 bases. The germline V gene encodes CDR1 SGDLS and CDR2 YYNGEE. The CDR3: CASSVATGDSYNSPLHF. The CDR3 DNA follows: TGTGCCAGCAGCGTAGCTACAGGGGACTCCTATAATTCACCCCTCCACTTT.

The chain combines TRBV2 with TRBJ2-3, with D uncertain. This CDR3 is built from 15 residues. Trimming pared 10 bases from V and 0 bases from J, leaving 17 bases between. The V gene's germline CDR1 is SNHLY and CDR2 FYNNEI. In DNA, the CDR3 is TGTGCCACCTCCGTAGGTGGGCCTAGCACAGATACGCAGTATTTT. It yields the protein CATSVGGPSTDTQYF.

The chain links TRBV13 to TRBJ2-3; 10 bases map to TRBD2. CDR3 length: 16 amino acids. Germline V gene lookup returns CDR1 PRHDT and CDR2 FYEKMQ (reference sequence). With V trimmed by 4 bases and J by 4 bases, 8 bases remained unmatched. CDR3 protein: CASSSTSGLYADTQYF. DNA of the CDR3: TGTGCCAGCAGCTCGACTAGCGGGCTTTACGCAGATACGCAGTATTTT. Combining the CDR3 with reference TRBV13 and TRBJ2-3 gives the whole variable domain AAGVIQSPRHLIKEKRETATLKCYPIPRHDTVYWYQQGPGQDPQFLISFYEKMQSDKGSIPDRFSAQQFSDYHSELNMSSLELGDSALYFCASSSTSGLYADTQYFGPGTRLTVL.

This chain uses TRBV11-2 with TRBJ1-2; TRBD1 matches 7 bases. Trimming cost V 1 base and J 8 bases; bases outside gene matches: 10. In germline, CDR1 is SGHAT, CDR2 FQNNGV. The CDR3 sequence is 15 residues long. In DNA, the CDR3 is TGTGCCAGCAGCTTAGGTGGGCAGGGGGAGCGGGGCTACACCTTC. Translating gives CASSLGGQGERGYTF.

This chain links TRBV5-6 with TRBJ1-3, with D uncertain. The CDR3 is made up of 12 amino acids. In germline, CDR1 is SGHDT, CDR2 YYEEEE. The germline V and J ends were trimmed by 4 bases and 4 bases, with 6 bases remaining between them. The CDR3 DNA follows: TGTGCCAGCAGCCTGACAGGAAACACCATATATTTT. It codes for CASSLTGNTIYF.

The chain recombines TRBV7-9 with TRBJ1-3, with unresolved D. CDR1 and CDR2 from the germline V gene are SEHNR and FQNEAQ (reference sequence). The CDR3 sequence is 15 residues long. The V end was cut by 1 base, the J end by 0 bases, with 7 bases between. Here the CDR3 DNA reads TGTGCCAGCAGCTTAGATAGCCACTCTGGAAACACCATATATTTT. It encodes CASSLDSHSGNTIYF.

J is TRBJ1-1 and V is TRBV6-5; tentatively, D is TRBD1 (6 bases). CDR3 size: 13 residues. The V gene's germline CDR1 is MNHEY and CDR2 SVGAGI. V lost 11 bases to trimming and J lost 4 bases, with 17 bases between them. The DNA for the CDR3 is TGTGCCGTCAACAGGGTAAAGGGCACTGAAGCTTTCTTT. Amino acid sequence: CAVNRVKGTEAFF.